The 10 T cell receptor beta chains in this list originate from one sample, sequenced in a study of breast tumors, draining lymph nodes, adjacent tissues listed by TCRdb under 2016. The library was prepared using multiplex PCR. Sequenced on an Illumina HiSeq 2000. TCRdb reprocessing: public reads trimmed at Q25 with fastp, clones called with MiXCR, in-frame beta chains kept. One record per CDR3 amino acid sequence lists the most common genes and DNA. The sample table records some 120,000 distinct CDR3 sequences; less than 20% of these occur just once. The top ten hold less than 4.5% of the sample. The lymph node samples were taken from the axillary draining lymph nodes of breast cancer patients. What was sequenced was axillary lymph node tissue. The receptors originated from a female donor with breast cancer. Some clones in this sample may be carry-over from other donors' samples.

This clonotype was found many times. The CDR3 region is CASTKGGDTQYF. The CDR3 DNA reads as TGTGCCAGCACCAAAGGGGGAGATACGCAGTATTTT. This sequence joins TRBV7-9 and TRBJ2-3, with D tentatively TRBD1 (6 bases). The V end lost 7 bases, the J end lost 5 bases, and 10 bases lay between the germline ends. Germline V gene sequence: CDR1 SEHNR, CDR2 FQNEAQ (reference sequence). The CDR3 covers 12 residues.

CDR3 amino acids: CASSQVGKNEQFF. In DNA, the CDR3 is TGTGCCAGCAGCCAAGTAGGGAAGAATGAGCAGTTCTTC. V and J are TRBV3-1 and TRBJ2-1; D is unclear. The V end was cut by 1 base, the J end by 7 bases, with 8 bases between. CDR1 is LGHDT and CDR2 is YNNKEL in the germline V gene (reference sequence). The CDR3 runs to 13 residues.

This clonotype was counted at least ten times. The genes are TRBV20-1 and TRBJ2-1; D is uncertain. The germline V gene has CDR1 DFQATT and CDR2 SNEGSKA (reference sequence). V lost 3 bases to trimming and J lost 3 bases, with 6 bases between them. The CDR3 has 12 amino acids. The CDR3 reads CSASADYNEQFF. Written as DNA, the CDR3 is TGCAGTGCTAGTGCAGACTACAATGAGCAGTTCTTC.

There are many counts of this clonotype. The J gene is TRBJ1-3, the V gene TRBV7-9; D may be TRBD1 (5 bases). The germline V and J ends were trimmed by 5 bases and 12 bases, with 14 bases remaining between them. Germline CDR1 reads SEHNR; CDR2 reads FQNEAQ (reference sequence). CDR3 length: 12 amino acids. CDR3 sequence (DNA): TGTGCCAGCAGCCAAACAGGAGAGCTCATATATTTT. It translates to CASSQTGELIYF.

This clonotype has a count of ten or more. V usage is TRBV7-8 and J usage is TRBJ1-2; D unresolved. V lost 5 bases, J lost 4 bases, and 17 bases lay in between. CDR1 is SGHVS, CDR2 FQNEAQ, per germline. This CDR3 is built from 15 residues. The CDR3 nucleotides read TGTGCCAGCAGCGCCCGACTGCAAAGTTTCTATGGCTACACCTTC. Its translation is CASSARLQSFYGYTF. Variable domain in full (rest from reference TRBV7-8 and TRBJ1-2): GAGVSQSPRYKVAKRGQDVALRCDPISGHVSLFWYQQALGQGPEFLTYFQNEAQLDKSGLPSDRFFAERPEGSVSTLKIQRTQQEDSAVYLCASSARLQSFYGYTFGSGTRLTVV.

Only a few counts were recorded for this clonotype. V usage is TRBV7-3 and J usage is TRBJ2-4; the match to TRBD2 covers 8 bases. The V segment lost 4 bases and the J segment 7 bases; nucleotides outside the gene matches: 6. This CDR3 region has 14 residues. The germline CDR1 and CDR2 sequences are SGHTA and FQGTGA. As DNA, the CDR3 is TGTGCCAGCAGCTCCCCCGGGAGGGGCAACATTCAGTACTTC. Translating gives CASSSPGRGNIQYF.

This clonotype has ten or more counts. CDR3 coding DNA: TGTGCCAGCAGTGAAGCCGACGGGGGTTACTATGGCTACACCTTC. This gives the protein CASSEADGGYYGYTF. The chain recombines TRBV6-1 with TRBJ1-2, with D perhaps TRBD1 (5 bases). V was shortened by 0 bases and J by 3 bases, with 11 bases between the two germline ends. Germline V CDR1 and CDR2: MNHNS, SASEGT. The CDR3 runs 15 residues.

V and J are TRBV19 and TRBJ1-2; 9 nucleotides align to TRBD1. The length of the CDR3 is 14 residues. V was clipped by 4 bases and J by 4 bases; unmatched bases: 4. Germline assignment: CDR1 LNHDA and CDR2 SQIVND (reference sequence). The CDR3 DNA reads as TGTGCCAGTAGTAGCCCGACAGGGGGCTATGGCTACACCTTC. Its protein is CASSSPTGGYGYTF. The full variable domain, completed using reference TRBV19 and TRBJ1-2, is DGGITQSPKYLFRKEGQNVTLSCEQNLNHDAMYWYRQDPGQGLRLIYYSQIVNDFQKGDIAEGYSVSREKKESFPLTVTSAQKNPTAFYLCASSSPTGGYGYTFGSGTRLTVV.

V and J are TRBV19 and TRBJ2-2; no clear D. Deletions cut 4 bases from V and 5 bases from J, with 5 bases between. Germline lookup yields CDR1 LNHDA and CDR2 SQIVND (reference sequence). This CDR3 is built from 12 residues. This chain's CDR3 is CASSTLTGELFF. The DNA for the CDR3 is TGTGCCAGTAGTACCTTAACCGGGGAGCTGTTTTTT.

This clonotype was detected many times. J is TRBJ2-5 and V is TRBV12-5; tentatively, D is TRBD2 (6 bases). Trimming shortened V by 4 bases and J by 5 bases, and 8 bases separated the two germline ends. The CDR3 totals 12 residues. Per the germline V gene, CDR1 is LGHNT and CDR2 is FRNRAP. CDR3 sequence (DNA): TGTGCTAGTGGTTGGGACTTTGAGACCCAGTACTTC. It yields the protein CASGWDFETQYF.